These 23 T cell receptor beta chains originate from one sample sequenced in a study of human T cells and chemical hapten exposure (dated by TCRdb to about 2021). What the time point label conveys for this sample: pre-sensitization, week 0. In light of the paper, this sample's treatment or condition label describes: therapeutic diphenylcyclopropenone sensitization with weekly scalp DPC. The method behind the library was RACE. TCRdb names NextSeq 500 as the instrument used. Clones were called with MiXCR by TCRdb after fastp trimmed the public reads at Q25, and only in-frame beta chains were retained. Rows are unified per CDR3 protein, each entry keeping the most common DNA and genes. This sample is represented by approximately 400,000 distinct CDR3 sequences; about 5.1% of them were singletons. 2.5% to 3% of the sample comes from the top ten. The sequencing here drew on whole blood, taken in connection with sensitization to the hapten diphenylcyclopropenone (DPC). The receptors derive from a woman between 50 and 59 years old with alopecia areata. Some clones in this sample may be carry-over from other donors' samples.

The CDR3 nucleotides read TGTGCCAGCAGTGAAGCAAGGTCACCCCTCCACTTT. This sequence encodes CASSEARSPLHF. The V call is TRBV6-1, the J call TRBJ1-6; D gene unclear. Germline V gene lookup returns CDR1 MNHNS and CDR2 SASEGT. V was clipped by 0 bases and J by 10 bases, with 4 bases between them. CDR3 size: 12 residues.

This clonotype was picked up a small number of times. The chain employs TRBV29-1 and TRBJ1-2; 7 nucleotides match TRBD1. Germline values: CDR1 SQVTM, CDR2 ANQGSEA. V lost 8 bases, J lost 4 bases, and 10 bases stayed unmatched. The CDR3 totals 13 residues. The CDR3 loop is CSTLRGDLYGYTF. The CDR3 DNA follows: TGCAGCACCCTCAGGGGGGACCTCTATGGCTACACCTTC.

This chain connects TRBV10-3 to TRBJ2-1, with TRBD1 matching over 10 bases. The CDR3 covers 15 residues. Germline lookup yields CDR1 ENHRY and CDR2 SYGVKD. After removal of 3 bases from V and 3 bases from J, the junction contained 2 bases not matched to a gene. This chain's CDR3 is CAISEGTGVYNEQFF. CDR3 nucleotides: TGTGCCATCAGTGAAGGGACAGGGGTCTACAATGAGCAGTTCTTC.

This clonotype has more than one count but fewer than ten. The chain employs TRBV2 and TRBJ1-5, with 9 positions matching TRBD1. Germline loops: CDR1 SNHLY, CDR2 FYNNEI. J gave up 2 bases and V 2 bases, and 13 bases lay outside the gene matches. This CDR3 comprises 19 residues. The CDR3 coding sequence is TGTGCCAGCAGTGAATATAGGGACAGGGTGGTTGTGGGCAATCAGCCCCAGCATTTT. Translated, it gives CASSEYRDRVVVGNQPQHF.

This clonotype was seen ten or more times. The V and J genes are TRBV7-2 and TRBJ2-7; 13 positions match TRBD2. V shed 2 bases, J shed 2 bases, and the junction held 3 bases outside the gene matches. The CDR3 runs to 16 residues. Germline V CDR1 and CDR2: SGHTA, FQGNSA. The DNA for the CDR3 is TGTGCCAGCAGCTTATTGACTAGCGGGGGGACCTACGAGCAGTACTTC. Translation: CASSLLTSGGTYEQYF.

About this clonotype itself: Just one base apart from a much larger clone, this may be a read error. CDR3 in amino acids: CATSAAGTGNRAFF. The CDR3 DNA sequence: TGTGCCACCAGTGCCGCCGGGACAGGGAATAGAGCTTTCTTT. The chain employs TRBV24-1 and TRBJ1-1; 9 nucleotides agree with TRBD1. The CDR3 is 14 amino acids. The germline V gene encodes CDR1 KGHDR and CDR2 SFDVKD. The V segment lost 5 bases and the J segment 10 bases; nucleotides outside the gene matches: 10.

The chain couples TRBV6-2 or TRBV6-3 to TRBJ2-1, with D possibly matching TRBD2 (6 bases). CDR3 length equals 17 residues. Trimming took off 6 bases at V and 4 bases at J, with 22 bases between the two ends. Germline V gene data show CDR1 as MNHEY and CDR2 as SVGEGT. The CDR3 region is CASRSGTALYLYNEQFF. CDR3 bases: TGTGCCAGCAGGTCCGGGACTGCCCTTTATCTATACAATGAGCAGTTCTTC.

This clonotype was observed a few times. The chain has TRBV29-1 and TRBJ1-4, with 10 bases lining up with TRBD1. Germline CDR1 and CDR2: SQVTM and ANQGSEA. CDR3 length: 13 amino acids. After removal of 7 bases from V and 8 bases from J, the junction contained 7 bases not matched to a gene. The DNA of the CDR3 is TGCAGCGCCTGGGACAGGGGAGGCGAAAAACTGTTTTTT. Translating gives CSAWDRGGEKLFF.

This clonotype was seen only a few times. The rearrangement uses TRBV16 and TRBJ2-2; D is undetermined. V lost 1 base, J lost 4 bases, and 7 bases lay in between. The CDR3 contains 14 residues. Per the germline V gene, CDR1 is KGHSY and CDR2 is FQNENV. This chain's CDR3 is CASSQFGSTGELFF. CDR3 bases: TGTGCCAGCAGCCAATTCGGCAGCACCGGGGAGCTGTTTTTT.

This clonotype was counted between two and nine times. The V and J genes are TRBV3-1 and TRBJ1-6; possible D gene TRBD1, 6 bases. The length of the CDR3 is 15 residues. Germline V lookup: CDR1 LGHDT, CDR2 YNNKEL (reference sequence). Trimming removed 0 bases at V and 10 bases at J, with 13 bases between. The CDR3 nucleotides read TGTGCCAGCAGCCAAGAGGGGGGAGACAGGTCACCCCTCCACTTT. It yields the protein CASSQEGGDRSPLHF.

In this sample, this clonotype turned up a few times. V usage is TRBV30 and J usage is TRBJ1-6; D remains unclear. V was clipped by 8 bases and J by 14 bases, with 16 bases between them. CDR3 size: 11 residues. Germline V gives CDR1 GTSNPN, CDR2 SVGIG (reference sequence). This chain's CDR3 is CAAGVGRTLHF. Written as DNA, the CDR3 is TGTGCCGCCGGCGTGGGGAGGACCCTCCACTTT. The whole variable domain, filled in from reference TRBV30 and TRBJ1-6, reads SQTIHQWPATLVQPVGSPLSLECTVEGTSNPNLYWYRQAAGRGLQLLFYSVGIGQISSEVPQNLSASRPQDRQFILSSKKLLLSDSGFYLCAAGVGRTLHFGNGTRLTVT.

This clonotype occurred many times. CDR3 residues: CASSQVRTSPSDTQYF. CDR3 coding DNA: TGCGCCAGCAGCCAAGTACGGACTAGCCCTTCAGATACGCAGTATTTT. The chain links TRBV4-3 to TRBJ2-3; 8 bases agree with TRBD2. There are 16 residues in the CDR3. The germline V gene encodes CDR1 LGHNA and CDR2 YSLEER. The trim removed 1 base at V and 4 bases at J, leaving 7 bases unmatched.

This clonotype was observed a single time. The V call is TRBV6-4, the J call TRBJ2-2; possibly TRBD1 for D (6 bases). Germline CDR1 and CDR2: MRHNA and SNTAGT. V shed 6 bases and J shed 2 bases, with 13 bases lying between them. This CDR3 comprises 15 residues. CDR3: CASRRRDTNTGELFF. The CDR3 DNA is TGTGCCAGCAGAAGACGGGACACCAACACCGGGGAGCTGTTTTTT.

This clonotype has more than one count but fewer than ten. The chain recombines TRBV5-1 with TRBJ1-1; D perhaps matches TRBD1 (6 bases). The CDR3 has 15 residues. Germline assignment: CDR1 SGHRS and CDR2 YFSETQ. Trimming removed 3 bases at V and 6 bases at J, with 18 bases between. The CDR3 nucleotides are TGCGCCAGCAGCTCCTTTACACAGGGAGTGGCTGAAGCTTTCTTT. Amino acid sequence: CASSSFTQGVAEAFF.

This clonotype was counted a few times. This chain's CDR3 is CASGLDGARDYGYTF. In nucleotides, the CDR3 is TGTGCTAGTGGTTTGGATGGGGCCAGGGACTATGGCTACACCTTC. This chain uses TRBV12-5 with TRBJ1-2; tentatively, D is TRBD1 (5 bases). Germline V gene lookup returns CDR1 LGHNT and CDR2 FRNRAP. The V end was cut by 1 base, the J end by 3 bases, with 12 bases between. This CDR3 region has 15 residues.

This clonotype was found a few times. The genes are TRBV5-1 and TRBJ2-5; TRBD1 aligns across 8 bases. Trimming at V came to 0 bases and at J to 3 bases, leaving 10 bases not matched to a gene. The germline CDR1 and CDR2 sequences are SGHRS and YFSETQ. The CDR3 has 17 residues. The CDR3 spells CASSLAEVTGGEETQYF. Written as DNA, the CDR3 is TGCGCCAGCAGCTTGGCTGAAGTTACAGGGGGAGAAGAGACCCAGTACTTC.

This clonotype was recorded once. Since a much larger clone is just one base distant, this may be a read error. The chain uses TRBV6-2 or TRBV6-3 and TRBJ2-3; D is unclear. CDR1 and CDR2 from the germline V gene are MNHEY and SVGEGT. This CDR3 comprises 11 residues. CDR3 sequence reads: CVSNQGAVPYF. In nucleotides, the CDR3 is TGTGTCAGCAACCAAGGAGCCGTGCCGTATTTT.

This clonotype was detected ten times or more. V usage is TRBV10-3 and J usage is TRBJ2-7; D remains unclear. CDR1 is ENHRY and CDR2 is SYGVKD in the germline V gene. The V gene lost 8 bases and the J gene lost 1 base, with 6 bases spanning the gap. CDR3 length: 11 residues. The CDR3 nucleotides read TGTGCCATCGGTGTGTCCTACGAGCAGTACTTC. Its translation: CAIGVSYEQYF.

The J gene is TRBJ2-5, the V gene TRBV5-1; D remains unclear. The CDR3 covers 11 residues. Germline loops: CDR1 SGHRS, CDR2 YFSETQ. V was shortened by 5 bases and J by 4 bases, with 6 bases between the two germline ends. The CDR3 DNA sequence: TGCGCCAGCAGAGGGCCAGAGACCCAGTACTTC. It specifies CASRGPETQYF.

The chain couples TRBV7-9 to TRBJ1-1, with 8 bases aligning to TRBD1. J was trimmed by 5 bases and V by 4 bases; bases with no gene match: 18. The CDR3 is made up of 18 amino acids. Germline values: CDR1 SEHNR, CDR2 FQNEAQ (reference sequence). CDR3 residues: CASSYLLGTGAGGTEAFF. The CDR3 DNA reads as TGTGCCAGCAGCTATTTGCTAGGGACAGGCGCAGGGGGTACTGAAGCTTTCTTT. Using reference TRBV7-9 and TRBJ1-1 for the parts outside the CDR3, the full variable domain is DTGVSQNPRHKITKRGQNVTFRCDPISEHNRLYWYRQTLGQGPEFLTYFQNEAQLEKSRLLSDRFSAERPKGSFSTLEIQRTEQGDSAMYLCASSYLLGTGAGGTEAFFGQGTRLTVV.

This clonotype has more than one count but fewer than ten. The chain employs TRBV9 and TRBJ1-3; 8 bases are a match to TRBD1. Germline CDR1 is SGDLS and CDR2 is YYNGEE. The CDR3 has 15 amino acids. Unmatched junction bases numbered 3, after V lost 0 bases and J lost 4 bases. The CDR3: CASSVEGTGGNTIYF. CDR3 coding DNA: TGTGCCAGCAGCGTAGAAGGGACAGGCGGAAACACCATATATTTT.

This rearrangement joins TRBV5-1 to TRBJ2-5, with D uncertain. Trimming took 0 bases from V and 0 from J, leaving 6 bases between them. The CDR3 extends over 14 amino acids. Germline values: CDR1 SGHRS, CDR2 YFSETQ. CDR3 coding DNA: TGCGCCAGCAGCTTGGAGGCCCACCAAGAGACCCAGTACTTC. Its translation is CASSLEAHQETQYF.

The chain has TRBV4-1 and TRBJ1-5, with 9 positions matching TRBD1. V was pared by 1 base and J by 6 bases, with 7 bases of the junction left unmatched. The CDR3 runs to 16 residues. CDR1 and CDR2 from the germline V gene are MGHRA and YSYEKL. CDR3 nucleotide sequence: TGCGCCAGCAGCCAAGTTACAGGGGGCTTGGGTCAGCCCCAGCATTTT. Encoded protein: CASSQVTGGLGQPQHF.